Listed below are T cell receptor beta chains from one sample, sequenced in a study of blood T cell repertoires in COVID-19. Produced via immunoSEQ multiplex PCR; TCRdb's table is partial and in-frame only. The sample lists roughly 250,000 clones; around 90% were seen once. The sequencing input was PBMCs or T cells enriched from blood (not recorded which). The receptors derive from a woman aged 40 to 49 who had been exposed to COVID-19. Both conserved end residues are part of each CDR3. A D gene is named only where the DNA matches it firmly. Only part of the rows carry a size: once, few, many, or a class if the clone is expanded.

j_call d_call clone_size v_call cdr3_aa cdr3_nt
TRBJ1-2 TRBD1 NA TRBV4-3 CASSQEYPGGYYGYTF TGCGCCAGCAGCCAAGAGTATCCAGGGGGGTACTATGGCTACACCTTC
TRBJ2-5 NA NA TRBV27 CASSLFSRQAGETQYF TGTGCCAGCAGTTTATTTTCGCGGCAGGCAGGGGAGACCCAGTACTTC
TRBJ2-1 TRBD2 NA TRBV2 CAILSGDSYNEQFF TGTGCCATACTTAGCGGGGACTCTTACAATGAGCAGTTCTTC
TRBJ2-3 NA NA TRBV7-2 CASSSKSKGRRDTQYF TGTGCCAGCAGCTCCAAGTCAAAGGGGAGGAGAGATACGCAGTATTTT
TRBJ1-2 NA NA TRBV7-9 CASSLRDYGYTF TGTGCCAGCAGCTTGAGGGACTATGGCTACACCTTC
TRBJ2-4 NA many TRBV6-2/TRBV6-3 CASSYTRQEASKNIQYF TGTGCCAGCAGTTATACCCGACAGGAGGCAAGCAAAAACATTCAGTACTTC
TRBJ1-4 NA NA TRBV7-3 CASSPTRDEKLFF TGTGCCAGCAGCCCGACCAGGGATGAAAAACTGTTTTTT
TRBJ2-7 NA NA TRBV7-2 CASSLGTWAEQYF TGTGCCAGCAGCTTAGGAACCTGGGCCGAGCAGTACTTC
TRBJ1-1 NA NA TRBV7-9 CASSSVPDREAFF TGTGCCAGCAGTTCCGTCCCCGACAGGGAAGCTTTCTTT
TRBJ2-3 TRBD2 NA TRBV27 CASTMGLAGGNTQYF TGTGCCAGCACAATGGGTCTAGCGGGAGGGAATACGCAGTATTTT
TRBJ2-3 TRBD2 NA TRBV27 CASRERGAGTDTQYF TGTGCCAGCAGGGAGCGGGGGGCAGGAACAGATACGCAGTATTTT
TRBJ1-2 TRBD1 NA TRBV19 CASEGTGGYGYTF TGTGCCAGTGAAGGGACAGGGGGCTATGGCTACACCTTC
TRBJ2-1 TRBD2 NA TRBV11-3 CASSFFAGVAYNEQFF TGTGCCAGCAGCTTCTTTGCGGGAGTGGCCTACAATGAGCAGTTCTTC
TRBJ1-1 NA NA TRBV24-1 CATSDRRNTEAFF TGTGCCACCAGTGACCGCAGAAACACTGAAGCTTTCTTT
TRBJ2-3 TRBD1 once TRBV24-1 CATSVIGQGRTDTQYF TGTGCCACCAGCGTGATAGGACAGGGTCGTACAGATACGCAGTATTTT
TRBJ2-5 NA NA TRBV5-1 CASSQYETQYF TGTGCCAGCAGCCAGTACGAGACCCAGTACTTC
TRBJ2-3 TRBD1 NA TRBV4-2 CASSQETGYTDTQYF TGTGCCAGCAGCCAAGAGACAGGGTACACAGATACGCAGTATTTT
TRBJ1-3 TRBD1 NA TRBV5-5 CASSPGPGQTGNTIYF TGTGCCAGCAGCCCGGGACCGGGACAGACTGGAAACACCATATATTTT
TRBJ2-5 NA NA TRBV6-2/TRBV6-3 CASSFRDTPGETQYF TGTGCCAGCAGTTTCCGGGACACCCCAGGGGAGACCCAGTACTTC
TRBJ2-5 NA NA TRBV6-5 CASSYRLGETQYF TGTGCCAGCAGTTACCGGCTCGGGGAGACCCAGTACTTC
TRBJ1-4 NA NA TRBV29-1 CSVRGDNEKLFF TGCAGCGTTCGGGGGGATAATGAAAAACTGTTTTTT
TRBJ1-6 TRBD1 few TRBV7-8 CASSFKTGSWGDIFNSPLHF TGTGCCAGCAGCTTTAAGACAGGGTCTTGGGGGGATATATTTAATTCACCCCTCCACTTT
TRBJ2-5 NA NA TRBV10-3 CAISETTGKETQYF TGTGCCATCAGTGAGACTACGGGTAAAGAGACCCAGTACTTC
TRBJ1-2 NA NA TRBV30 CASSGSNGYTF TGTGCCTCCTCCGGGTCTAATGGCTACACCTTC
TRBJ2-3 TRBD2 NA TRBV5-1 CASSRTSLAGGGDTQYF TGTGCCAGCAGCCGGACTTCTCTAGCGGGAGGCGGAGATACGCAGTATTTT
TRBJ2-5 NA NA TRBV4-2 CASSQEGGLEETQYF TGTGCCAGCAGCCAAGAGGGGGGACTCGAAGAGACCCAGTACTTC
TRBJ1-2 NA NA TRBV18 CASSPNRFDGYTF TGTGCCAGCTCACCAAACAGGTTCGATGGCTACACCTTC
TRBJ1-1 TRBD1 NA TRBV6-5 CASSRQGLDTEAFF TGTGCCAGCAGCAGACAGGGATTGGACACTGAAGCTTTCTTT
TRBJ1-3 NA once TRBV5-1 CASSYTGMEGNTIYF TGCGCCAGCAGCTATACAGGGATGGAGGGAAACACCATATATTTT